A single sample is the source of the 5 T cell receptor beta chains below, sequenced in a study of OX40 agonist ivuxolimab in advanced cancers. The table came from immunoSEQ multiplex PCR; TCRdb's copy has only in-frame clones and leaves some out. The sample comprises tens of thousands of clones, more than 75% of which are singletons, and nearly 9.5% rests with the top ten. Sequencing was performed on CD4+ or CD8+ T cells sorted from blood, taken in a trial of the OX40 agonist ivuxolimab. These receptors were taken from an adult with an advanced solid tumor such as melanoma, head and neck, liver or kidney cancer.

This rearrangement joins TRBV11-1 to TRBJ1-2; possible D gene TRBD1, 5 bases. The CDR3 sequence is 14 residues long. V shed 5 bases and J shed 2 bases, with 12 bases lying between them. Germline assignment: CDR1 SGHAT and CDR2 FQDESV (reference sequence). For the CDR3, the DNA is TGTGCCAGCAGCCCACAACCAGGGAACTATGGCTACACCTTC. As protein: CASSPQPGNYGYTF.

DNA for the CDR3: TGCGCCAGCAGTGAGTTAGGGGAGCAGTACTTC. Residues: CASSELGEQYF. The chain recombines TRBV10-2 with TRBJ2-7; unclear D gene. This CDR3 has 11 amino acids. Trimming left V 1 base short and J 7 bases short, with 5 bases between. Germline V gene lookup returns CDR1 WSHSY and CDR2 SAAADI.

This clone has just one count. The chain couples TRBV6-1 to TRBJ2-7; TRBD1 matches 10 bases. CDR1 is MNHNS, CDR2 SASEGT, per germline. Trimming at V came to 2 bases and at J to 3 bases, leaving 1 base not matched to a gene. The CDR3 contains 14 residues. The CDR3 spells CASSERDRGYEQYF. The CDR3 coding sequence is TGTGCCAGCAGTGAAAGGGACAGGGGCTACGAGCAGTACTTC.

In this sample, this clone turned up a few times. V gene TRBV9 combines with J gene TRBJ2-2, with D possibly being TRBD1 (6 bases). The CDR3 contains 15 residues. Trimming stripped 5 bases from V and 8 bases from J, with 19 bases between. Looked up from germline, CDR1 is SGDLS and CDR2 is YYNGEE. Here the CDR3 DNA reads TGTGCCAGCAGGTCGCCAGGGGTTTCCGAGGGGGAGCTGTTTTTT. It specifies CASRSPGVSEGELFF.

This chain connects TRBV18 to TRBJ2-7, with D tentatively TRBD1 (6 bases). In germline, CDR1 is KGHSH, CDR2 LQKENI. The CDR3 sequence is 15 residues long. Deletions cut 0 bases from V and 4 bases from J, with 13 bases between. The CDR3 loop is CASSPPFNRAYEQYF. The CDR3 DNA reads as TGTGCCAGCTCACCACCGTTTAACAGGGCGTACGAGCAGTACTTC.